Below are 15 T cell receptor beta chains sequenced from a single sample in a study of OX40 agonist ivuxolimab in advanced cancers. The table came from immunoSEQ multiplex PCR; TCRdb's copy has only in-frame clones and leaves some out. The sample holds 45,000 to 60,000 clones, about 88% seen once. Sequencing used CD4+ or CD8+ T cells sorted from blood, obtained in a trial of the OX40 agonist ivuxolimab. These receptors all stem from an adult with an advanced solid tumor such as melanoma, head and neck, liver or kidney cancer.

The rearrangement uses TRBV18 and TRBJ1-1, with 8 nucleotides matching TRBD1. The V segment lost 3 bases and the J segment 0 bases; nucleotides outside the gene matches: 3. The CDR3 has 15 residues. Germline CDR1 KGHSH, CDR2 LQKENI. This CDR3 reads CASSPQGQVNTEAFF. Written as DNA, the CDR3 is TGTGCCAGCTCACCTCAGGGACAGGTGAACACTGAAGCTTTCTTT.

This clone occurred once. The gene calls are TRBV10-3 and TRBJ2-7, with 7 bases fitting TRBD1. V shed 7 bases, J shed 2 bases, and the junction held 5 bases outside the gene matches. Germline values: CDR1 ENHRY, CDR2 SYGVKD. This CDR3 has 13 residues. For the CDR3, the DNA is TGTGCCATCAAAGACAGGGCAACCTACGAGCAGTACTTC. This translates into CAIKDRATYEQYF.

J is TRBJ2-6 and V is TRBV6-4; D ambiguous. V lost 2 bases, J lost 2 bases, and 4 bases lay in between. From germline, CDR1 is MRHNA and CDR2 SNTAGT. The CDR3 sequence is 14 residues long. The CDR3 here is CASSDQAGANVLTF. CDR3 in DNA: TGTGCCAGCAGTGACCAGGCTGGGGCCAACGTCCTGACTTTC.

This clone has only a few counts. V usage is TRBV7-8 and J usage is TRBJ2-7; TRBD2 aligns across 9 bases. The CDR3 spans 17 residues. The V gene end was trimmed by 1 base and the J gene end by 2 bases; junction bases not matched to a gene: 9. Germline V CDR1 and CDR2: SGHVS, FQNEAQ. CDR3 DNA: TGTGCCAGCAGCTTAGTATATAGCGGGAGCGACACCTACGAGCAGTACTTC. It yields the protein CASSLVYSGSDTYEQYF.

The chain recombines TRBV30 with TRBJ2-1; no clear D. V lost 2 bases to trimming and J lost 8 bases, with 7 bases between them. CDR1 is GTSNPN, CDR2 SVGIG, per germline (reference sequence). The CDR3 is 11 residues long. In DNA form, the CDR3 reads TGTGCCTGGAGTCCACGAGATGAGCAGTTCTTC. Translated, it gives CAWSPRDEQFF.

J is TRBJ2-1 and V is TRBV4-1; no clear D. The V end lost 0 bases, the J end lost 7 bases, and 13 bases lay between the germline ends. The CDR3 covers 15 residues. Germline assignment: CDR1 MGHRA and CDR2 YSYEKL. The CDR3 DNA is TGCGCCAGCAGCCAAGACTCTGCTAAGGGTAATGAGCAGTTCTTC. Its translation is CASSQDSAKGNEQFF.

CDR3 DNA: TGTGCCAGCTCATACATGGGGCCCGGGGAGCTGTTTTTT. Translation gives CASSYMGPGELFF. The V gene is TRBV18, the J gene TRBJ2-2; D might be TRBD1 (5 bases). Deletions cut 5 bases from V and 6 bases from J, with 10 bases between. The CDR3 is made up of 13 amino acids. Germline V gene lookup returns CDR1 KGHSH and CDR2 LQKENI.

This sequence joins TRBV5-1 and TRBJ2-5; D is undetermined. Trimming shortened V by 4 bases and J by 1 base, and 11 bases separated the two germline ends. Looked up from germline, CDR1 is SGHRS and CDR2 is YFSETQ. The CDR3 loop spans 14 amino acids. The CDR3 is CASSHRNSQETQYF. CDR3 DNA sequence: TGCGCCAGCAGCCATAGAAATTCCCAAGAGACCCAGTACTTC.

The chain uses TRBV7-2 and TRBJ2-3; D remains ambiguous. Germline assignment: CDR1 SGHTA and CDR2 FQGNSA. The CDR3 length is 16 residues. Trimming left V 0 bases short and J 0 bases short, with 10 bases between. CDR3 loop: CASSLAWATSTDTQYF. The CDR3 bases are TGTGCCAGCAGCTTAGCTTGGGCTACTAGCACAGATACGCAGTATTTT.

The V gene is TRBV29-1, the J gene TRBJ2-1; D is undetermined. Germline values: CDR1 SQVTM, CDR2 ANQGSEA. V was trimmed by 4 bases and J by 3 bases, leaving 7 bases between them. The length of the CDR3 is 12 residues. This CDR3 is CSVAALYNEQFF. The CDR3 DNA reads as TGCAGCGTTGCGGCTCTCTACAATGAGCAGTTCTTC.

V usage is TRBV5-1 and J usage is TRBJ1-2; D gene unclear. CDR1 and CDR2 from the germline V gene are SGHRS and YFSETQ. The CDR3 loop spans 13 amino acids. The V end lost 4 bases, the J end lost 2 bases, and 9 bases lay between the germline ends. CDR3 sequence reads: CASSMGENYGYTF. The CDR3 DNA reads TGCGCCAGCAGCATGGGTGAAAACTATGGCTACACCTTC.

The V gene is TRBV28, the J gene TRBJ1-2; 7 bases are a match to TRBD1. The CDR3 is 15 residues long. Germline CDR1 reads MDHEN; CDR2 reads SYDVKM. The V segment lost 1 base and the J segment 8 bases; nucleotides outside the gene matches: 10. CDR3 residues: CASSLSGQYSWGYTF. Here the CDR3 DNA reads TGTGCCAGCAGTTTATCGGGACAGTACTCGTGGGGCTACACCTTC.

The rearrangement joins TRBV6-1 to TRBJ2-7, with D possibly being TRBD1 (5 bases). Germline CDR1 and CDR2: MNHNS and SASEGT. The CDR3 is 14 residues long. Between the trimmed V and J ends, which lost 4 bases and 2 bases, there was a span of 12 bases. CDR3 protein: CASSVQGPTYEQYF. The DNA for the CDR3 is TGTGCCAGCAGTGTCCAGGGTCCAACCTACGAGCAGTACTTC.

The chain recombines TRBV9 with TRBJ2-3; 15 bases agree with TRBD2. Per germline, CDR1 SGDLS and CDR2 YYNGEE. V lost 4 bases and J lost 4; bases outside the gene matches: 7. This CDR3 region has 17 residues. CDR3 coding DNA: TGTGCCAGCAGCCCCCAGGGACTAGCGGGAGGTGCAGATACGCAGTATTTT. Translated, it gives CASSPQGLAGGADTQYF.

The chain joins TRBV11-2 to TRBJ2-3; 8 bases are a match to TRBD2. The CDR3 is 15 amino acids. The germline gives CDR1 SGHAT, CDR2 FQNNGV. Unmatched junction bases numbered 3, after V lost 1 base and J lost 3 bases. As DNA, the CDR3 is TGTGCCAGCAGCTTAGGAGCGGGAGAAACAGATACGCAGTATTTT. This gives the protein CASSLGAGETDTQYF.